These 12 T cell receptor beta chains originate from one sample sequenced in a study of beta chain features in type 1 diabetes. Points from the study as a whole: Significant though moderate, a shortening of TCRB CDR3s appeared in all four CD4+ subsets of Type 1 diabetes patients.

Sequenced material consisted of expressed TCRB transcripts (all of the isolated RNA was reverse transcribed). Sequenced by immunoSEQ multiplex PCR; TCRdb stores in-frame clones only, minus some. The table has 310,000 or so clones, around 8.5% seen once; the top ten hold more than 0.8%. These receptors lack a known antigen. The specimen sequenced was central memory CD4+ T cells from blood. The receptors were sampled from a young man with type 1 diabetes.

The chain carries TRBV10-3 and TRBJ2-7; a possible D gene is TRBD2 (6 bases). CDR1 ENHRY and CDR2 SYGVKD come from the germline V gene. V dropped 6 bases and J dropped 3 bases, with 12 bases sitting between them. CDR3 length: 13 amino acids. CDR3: CAISSGGDYEQYF. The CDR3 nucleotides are TGTGCCATCAGCTCCGGGGGAGACTACGAGCAGTACTTC.

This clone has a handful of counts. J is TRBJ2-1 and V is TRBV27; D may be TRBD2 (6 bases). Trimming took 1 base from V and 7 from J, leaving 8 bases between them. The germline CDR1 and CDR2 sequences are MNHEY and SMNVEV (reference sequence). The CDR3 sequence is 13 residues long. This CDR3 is CASSLFRGNEQFF. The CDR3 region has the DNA TGTGCCAGCAGTTTATTTCGGGGGAATGAGCAGTTCTTC.

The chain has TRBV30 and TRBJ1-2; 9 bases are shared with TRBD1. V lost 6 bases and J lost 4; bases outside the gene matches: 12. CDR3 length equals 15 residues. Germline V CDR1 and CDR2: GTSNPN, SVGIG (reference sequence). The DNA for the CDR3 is TGTGCCTGCAGGACAGGGGAGGGTGGGATCTATGGCTACACCTTC. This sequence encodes CACRTGEGGIYGYTF.

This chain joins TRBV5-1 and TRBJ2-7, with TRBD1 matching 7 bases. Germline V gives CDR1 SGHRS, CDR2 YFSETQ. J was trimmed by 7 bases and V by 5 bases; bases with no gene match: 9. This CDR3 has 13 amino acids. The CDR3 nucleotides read TGCGCCAGCAGACGTGACAGGGCTCTGGAGCAGTACTTC. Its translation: CASRRDRALEQYF. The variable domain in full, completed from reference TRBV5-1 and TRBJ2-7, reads KAGVTQTPRYLIKTRGQQVTLSCSPISGHRSVSWYQQTPGQGLQFLFEYFSETQRNKGNFPGRFSGRQFSNSRSEMNVSTLELGDSALYLCASRRDRALEQYFGPGTRLTVT.

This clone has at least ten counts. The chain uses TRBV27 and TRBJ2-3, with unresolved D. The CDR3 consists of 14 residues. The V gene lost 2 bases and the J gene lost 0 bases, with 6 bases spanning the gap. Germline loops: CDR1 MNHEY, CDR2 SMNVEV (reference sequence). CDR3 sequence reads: CASSLKPSTDTQYF. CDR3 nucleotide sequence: TGTGCCAGCAGTTTAAAGCCGAGCACAGATACGCAGTATTTT.

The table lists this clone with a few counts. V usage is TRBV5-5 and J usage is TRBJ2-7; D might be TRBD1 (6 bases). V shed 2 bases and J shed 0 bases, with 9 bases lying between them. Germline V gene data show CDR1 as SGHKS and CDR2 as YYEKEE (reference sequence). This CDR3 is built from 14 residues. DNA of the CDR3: TGTGCCAGCAGCTTATGGACAGCCTCCTACGAGCAGTACTTC. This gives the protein CASSLWTASYEQYF.

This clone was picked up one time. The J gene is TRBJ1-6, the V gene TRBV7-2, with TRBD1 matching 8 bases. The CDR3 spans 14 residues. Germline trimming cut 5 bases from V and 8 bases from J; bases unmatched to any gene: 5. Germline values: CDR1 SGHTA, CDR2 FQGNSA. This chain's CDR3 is CASSPQGADSPLHF. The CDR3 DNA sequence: TGTGCCAGCAGCCCCCAGGGGGCAGATTCACCCCTCCACTTT. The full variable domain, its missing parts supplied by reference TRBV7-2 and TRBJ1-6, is GAGVSQSPSNKVTEKGKDVELRCDPISGHTALYWYRQSLGQGLEFLIYFQGNSAPDKSGLPSDRFSAERTGGSVSTLTIQRTQQEDSAVYLCASSPQGADSPLHFGNGTRLTVT.

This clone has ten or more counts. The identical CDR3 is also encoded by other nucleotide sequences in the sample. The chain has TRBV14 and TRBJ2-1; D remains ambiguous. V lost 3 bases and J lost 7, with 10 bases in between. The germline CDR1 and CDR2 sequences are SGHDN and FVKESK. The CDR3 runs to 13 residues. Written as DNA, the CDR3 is TGTGCCAGCAGCCAGGTCTTGGGGAATGAGCAGTTCTTC. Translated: CASSQVLGNEQFF.

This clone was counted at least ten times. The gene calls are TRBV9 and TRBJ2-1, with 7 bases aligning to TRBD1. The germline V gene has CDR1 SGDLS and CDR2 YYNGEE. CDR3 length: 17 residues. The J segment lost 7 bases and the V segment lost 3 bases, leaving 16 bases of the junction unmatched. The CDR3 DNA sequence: TGTGCCAGCAGCGCCGACCTCACAGGGGTTAGGGGGAATGAGCAGTTCTTC. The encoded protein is CASSADLTGVRGNEQFF.

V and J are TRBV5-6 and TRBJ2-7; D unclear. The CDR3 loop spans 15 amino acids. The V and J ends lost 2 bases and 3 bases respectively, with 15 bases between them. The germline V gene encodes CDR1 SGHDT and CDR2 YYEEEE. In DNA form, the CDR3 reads TGTGCCAGCAGCTTTGTTCGTAGAGACCTCTACGAGCAGTACTTC. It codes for CASSFVRRDLYEQYF.

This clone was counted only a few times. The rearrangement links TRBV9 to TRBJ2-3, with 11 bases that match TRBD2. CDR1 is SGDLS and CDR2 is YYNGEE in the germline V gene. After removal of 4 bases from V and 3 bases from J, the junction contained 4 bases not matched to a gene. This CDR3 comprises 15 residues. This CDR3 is CASSPRTSGTDTQYF. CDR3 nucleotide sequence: TGTGCCAGCAGCCCTAGGACTAGCGGGACAGATACGCAGTATTTT.

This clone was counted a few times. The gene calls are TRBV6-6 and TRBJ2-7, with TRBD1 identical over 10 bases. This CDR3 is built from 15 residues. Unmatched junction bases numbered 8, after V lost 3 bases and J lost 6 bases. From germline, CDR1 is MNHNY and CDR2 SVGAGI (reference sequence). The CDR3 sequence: CASSYSATGGGEQYF. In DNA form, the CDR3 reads TGTGCCAGCAGTTATTCGGCGACAGGGGGCGGCGAGCAGTACTTC.